The 23 T cell receptor beta chains below were found in one sample sequenced in a study of cytomegalovirus exposure and HLA in healthy donors. PCR employed 60 Vbeta and 13 Jbeta primers. The assay was immunoSEQ multiplex PCR, and TCRdb's table has in-frame clones only and misses some. The table shows about 200,000 clones, with 60% to 80% occurring only once. Specimen: PBMCs. The receptors here all came from a man aged 18 to 30 in good health and CMV-seronegative.

V gene TRBV12-2 combines with J gene TRBJ2-3; the table's D call TRBD1 went unverified against the DNA. TRBV12-2 is deemed a pseudogene. CDR3 length: 17 amino acids. CDR3 DNA sequence: TGTGCAAGTCGCTTAGAGTGCAGGGTCCTGATGACAGATACGCAGTATTTT. Translating it yields CASRLECRVLMTDTQYF.

The table lists this clone with a count of one. This rearrangement joins TRBV27 to TRBJ2-4, with D perhaps TRBD2 (5 bases). CDR1 is MNHEY, CDR2 SMNVEV, per germline (reference sequence). V lost 3 bases and J 8 bases, leaving 14 bases between the germline ends. CDR3 length: 14 residues. The CDR3 DNA sequence: TGTGCCAGCAGTTTTTGGGCCCAGAGGGACATTCAGTACTTC. Its protein is CASSFWAQRDIQYF.

Concerning this clone: Sequence at one end of the junction differs from germline and may be a read error. V usage is TRBV6-5 and J usage is TRBJ2-7, with 9 bases fitting TRBD2. This CDR3 is 14 amino acids long. The V gene's germline CDR1 is MNHEY and CDR2 SVGAGI. CDR3 DNA sequence: TGTGCCAGCAGTTACTCCGGCGGGGGGGCGGAACAGTGCTTC. This encodes CASSYSGGGAEQCF.

The rearrangement links TRBV14 to TRBJ2-3; 10 bases are a match to TRBD2. V shed 4 bases, J shed 1 base, and the junction held 5 bases outside the gene matches. The CDR3 extends over 16 amino acids. Germline values: CDR1 SGHDN, CDR2 FVKESK. DNA for the CDR3: TGTGCCAGCAGCCCAAGCGGGAGGGCGGGCACAGATACGCAGTATTTT. Protein product: CASSPSGRAGTDTQYF.

The rearrangement uses TRBV5-4 and TRBJ2-1; D ambiguous. The CDR3 spans 11 residues. Looked up from germline, CDR1 is SGHNT and CDR2 is YYREEE (reference sequence). V dropped 5 bases and J dropped 5 bases, with 5 bases sitting between them. CDR3 coding DNA: TGTGCCAGCAGATCCGACAATGAGCAGTTCTTC. Amino acids: CASRSDNEQFF.

This clone was seen a few times. The J gene is TRBJ1-1, the V gene TRBV9, with 7 positions matching TRBD1. V trimming: 4 bases; J trimming: 3 bases; junction bases outside the gene matches: 9. The CDR3 has 15 residues. Per germline, CDR1 SGDLS and CDR2 YYNGEE. As DNA, the CDR3 is TGTGCCAGCAGCCCCTCACAGGGGTTGGACACTGAAGCTTTCTTT. Amino acids: CASSPSQGLDTEAFF.

The chain links TRBV6-1 to TRBJ2-2; D unclear. The V end lost 6 bases, the J end lost 7 bases, and 9 bases lay between the germline ends. This CDR3 contains 12 residues. Germline V CDR1 and CDR2: MNHNS, SASEGT. CDR3 protein: CASRAVGGELFF. The CDR3 DNA is TGTGCCAGCAGAGCCGTTGGCGGGGAGCTGTTTTTT.

The chain links TRBV9 to TRBJ2-3; 7 bases map to TRBD2. In germline, CDR1 is SGDLS, CDR2 YYNGEE. V lost 0 bases and J lost 2; bases outside the gene matches: 3. The CDR3 is 15 residues long. The chain's CDR3 is CASSVVAGATDTQYF. The CDR3 coding sequence is TGTGCCAGCAGCGTAGTTGCGGGAGCCACAGATACGCAGTATTTT.

The chain joins TRBV4-1 to TRBJ2-7, with 9 bases identical to TRBD2. Germline assignment: CDR1 MGHRA and CDR2 YSYEKL. The trim removed 4 bases at V and 4 bases at J, leaving 14 bases unmatched. The CDR3 is 17 residues long. The CDR3 is CASSPGGGAGGFYEQYF. The CDR3 nucleotides read TGCGCCAGCAGCCCCGGGGGGGGAGCGGGAGGTTTTTACGAGCAGTACTTC.

V usage is TRBV7-8 and J usage is TRBJ2-3; D perhaps matches TRBD2 (6 bases). Germline assignment: CDR1 SGHVS and CDR2 FQNEAQ. The CDR3 totals 14 residues. Between the trimmed V and J ends, which lost 5 bases and 2 bases, there was a span of 11 bases. CDR3 DNA sequence: TGTGCCAGCAGCCCGGGAGCCGCCACAGATACGCAGTATTTT. Amino acids: CASSPGAATDTQYF.

The rearrangement uses TRBV30 and TRBJ2-1; D is possibly TRBD1 (7 bases). From germline, CDR1 is GTSNPN and CDR2 SVGIG (reference sequence). Deletions cut 2 bases from V and 4 bases from J, with 12 bases between. This CDR3 is 14 amino acids long. The CDR3 bases are TGTGCCTGGAGTTGGGGGGACAGTTACAATGAGCAGTTCTTC. Its translation is CAWSWGDSYNEQFF.

The chain recombines TRBV6-5 with TRBJ1-2; 12 bases map to TRBD1. The CDR3 has 14 amino acids. V lost 6 bases to trimming and J lost 7 bases; unmatched junction nucleotides: 6. Germline CDR1 is MNHEY and CDR2 is SVGAGI. Here the CDR3 reads CASSGDRGLGGYTF. The CDR3 nucleotides read TGTGCCAGCAGCGGGGACAGGGGGCTGGGTGGCTACACCTTC.

The CDR3 sequence: CASVDRGRLSTEAFF. The CDR3 bases are TGTGCCAGCGTAGACAGGGGGCGGTTGTCCACTGAAGCTTTCTTT. The chain links TRBV25-1 to TRBJ1-1, with 10 bases fitting TRBD1. Germline CDR1 and CDR2: MGHDK and SYGVNS. Unmatched junction bases numbered 10, after V lost 8 bases and J lost 4 bases. CDR3 length equals 15 residues.

The CDR3 loop is CASSPSASGRVENTQYF. CDR3 DNA: TGTGCCAGCAGCCCGTCGGCTAGCGGGAGAGTCGAAAATACGCAGTATTTT. The rearrangement uses TRBV4-2 and TRBJ2-3, with TRBD2 matching over 10 bases. V was pared by 4 bases and J by 7 bases, with 14 bases of the junction left unmatched. This CDR3 has 17 residues. Germline V CDR1 and CDR2: LGHNA, YNFKEQ.

This chain connects TRBV11-2 to TRBJ2-1; D is perhaps TRBD1 (5 bases). In germline, CDR1 is SGHAT, CDR2 FQNNGV. The ends were cut back, 0 bases at V and 8 bases at J, with 11 bases in the middle. CDR3 length: 14 residues. DNA for the CDR3: TGTGCCAGCAGCTTAGATGTTAGGGGTTATGAGCAGTTCTTC. Amino acids: CASSLDVRGYEQFF.

The V gene is TRBV5-4, the J gene TRBJ1-1; tentative D call: TRBD1 (5 bases). Per germline, CDR1 SGHNT and CDR2 YYREEE (reference sequence). This CDR3 is 15 amino acids long. V lost 4 bases and J 1 base, leaving 14 bases between the germline ends. In DNA, the CDR3 is TGTGCCAGCAGCCCTGGCGGGGCCAGGAACACTGAAGCTTTCTTT. This codes for CASSPGGARNTEAFF.

The chain's CDR3 is CASSLSWQADTYEQYF. The CDR3 DNA reads as TGTGCCAGCAGTTTATCATGGCAGGCCGATACCTACGAGCAGTACTTC. This chain links TRBV27 with TRBJ2-7; D gene unclear. The CDR3 is 16 amino acids. V lost 0 bases and J lost 2, with 14 bases in between. The germline gives CDR1 MNHEY, CDR2 SMNVEV (reference sequence).

The V gene is TRBV19, the J gene TRBJ2-2; 9 bases line up with TRBD2. Germline lookup yields CDR1 LNHDA and CDR2 SQIVND (reference sequence). With V trimmed by 7 bases and J by 2 bases, 5 bases remained unmatched. The CDR3 spans 15 residues. For the CDR3, the DNA is TGTGCCAGTAAACCGCTAGCGGGAAACACCGGGGAGCTGTTTTTT. As protein: CASKPLAGNTGELFF. Drawing the rest from reference TRBV19 and TRBJ2-2, the complete variable domain is DGGITQSPKYLFRKEGQNVTLSCEQNLNHDAMYWYRQDPGQGLRLIYYSQIVNDFQKGDIAEGYSVSREKKESFPLTVTSAQKNPTAFYLCASKPLAGNTGELFFGEGSRLTVL.

Concerning this clone: Within the sample, other DNA sequences also encode this same CDR3. The CDR3 DNA sequence: TGTGCCACTCGGCGGTCAGCCTACGAGCAGTACTTC. Residues: CATRRSAYEQYF. J is TRBJ2-7 and V is TRBV28; D remains unclear. Germline CDR1 reads MDHEN; CDR2 reads SYDVKM. The CDR3 is made up of 12 amino acids. Trimming took 10 bases from V and 2 from J, leaving 12 bases between them.

V and J are TRBV11-3 and TRBJ2-7, with a weak D call TRBD1 (6 bases). The V and J ends lost 4 bases and 3 bases respectively, with 7 bases between them. The germline V gene encodes CDR1 SGHNT and CDR2 YENEEA. The CDR3 is made up of 12 amino acids. The CDR3 loop is CASSSDSYEQYF. In nucleotides, the CDR3 is TGTGCCAGCAGCTCGGACAGCTACGAGCAGTACTTC.

The J gene is TRBJ2-1, the V gene TRBV9; 8 bases agree with TRBD2. Germline assignment: CDR1 SGDLS and CDR2 YYNGEE. This CDR3 spans 16 amino acids. V was clipped by 4 bases and J by 5 bases; unmatched bases: 11. CDR3 DNA: TGTGCCAGCAGCATTAGGTCGGGGGGGCTCGACAATGAGCAGTTCTTC. It codes for CASSIRSGGLDNEQFF.

V gene TRBV6-1 combines with J gene TRBJ2-7; 10 nucleotides align to TRBD2. Germline CDR1 and CDR2: MNHNS and SASEGT. This CDR3 has 15 residues. With 6 bases clipped from V and 1 base from J, the junction kept 6 bases outside the gene matches. CDR3 protein: CASRIRTSGSYEQYF. Written as DNA, the CDR3 is TGTGCCAGCAGGATCAGGACTAGCGGTTCCTACGAGCAGTACTTC.

The chain combines TRBV4-1 with TRBJ1-2; D is undetermined. Trimming shortened V by 4 bases and J by 4 bases, and 13 bases separated the two germline ends. Germline V gene lookup returns CDR1 MGHRA and CDR2 YSYEKL. This CDR3 region has 14 residues. The CDR3 loop reads CASSPGDRLYGYTF. The DNA of the CDR3 is TGCGCCAGCAGCCCTGGAGACCGCCTCTATGGCTACACCTTC.